This TCR beta chain was retrieved from a study of blood T cell repertoires in COVID-19. There are 15 residues in the CDR3. Trimming shortened V by 2 bases and J by 6 bases, and 18 bases separated the two germline ends. Germline CDR1 is SGDLS and CDR2 is YYNGEE. Clones were read by immunoSEQ multiplex PCR, and TCRdb kept only the in-frame ones, dropping some. The sample includes roughly 250,000 clones, about 80% of them seen just once. The sequence was collected from a person aged 70 to 85 with COVID-19, enrolled during active disease. Material: peripheral blood. The rearrangement joins TRBV9 to TRBJ2-7, with D uncertain. For the CDR3, the DNA is TGTGCCAGCAGCGTTAGTAGCAGCTCCCTCGCCGAGCAGTACTTC. The encoded protein is CASSVSSSSLAEQYF. Filled out from reference TRBV9 and TRBJ2-7, the complete variable domain reads DSGVTQTPKHLITATGQRVTLRCSPRSGDLSVYWYQQSLDQGLQFLIQYYNGEERAKGNILERFSAQQFPDLHSELNLSSLELGDSALYFCASSVSSSSLAEQYFGPGTRLTVT.